A single sample gave rise to the 30 T cell receptor beta chains below, sequenced in a study of circulating and synovial CD4+ cells in juvenile arthritis. TCRdb's table, derived via immunoSEQ multiplex PCR, lists solely in-frame clones and lacks some. This sample has 32,000 or so clones, with about 96% found just once. Sequencing was carried out using CD4+ T cells from blood. The receptors stem from a human donor with juvenile idiopathic arthritis.

The rearrangement joins TRBV25-1 to TRBJ2-1, with a tentative D call TRBD2 (5 bases). There are 13 residues in the CDR3. Trimming shortened V by 10 bases and J by 1 base, and 11 bases separated the two germline ends. Germline V gene data show CDR1 as MGHDK and CDR2 as SYGVNS. The CDR3 nucleotides are TGTGCCACCTCGACGGGGTCCTACAATGAGCAGTTCTTC. Amino acid sequence: CATSTGSYNEQFF. Looking up the rest from reference TRBV25-1 and TRBJ2-1 gives the full variable domain: EADIYQTPRYLVIGTGKKITLECSQTMGHDKMYWYQQDPGMELHLIHYSYGVNSTEKGDLSSESTVSRIRTEHFPLTLESARPSHTSQYLCATSTGSYNEQFFGPGTRLTVL.

This clone was counted once. V and J are TRBV7-2 and TRBJ2-5; D not resolved. Trimming pared 4 bases from V and 5 bases from J, leaving 5 bases between. CDR1 and CDR2 (germline): SGHTA, FQGNSA. The CDR3 runs 11 residues. The DNA for the CDR3 is TGTGCCAGCAGCTCGGGTGAGACCCAGTACTTC. Amino acids: CASSSGETQYF.

The chain has TRBV7-2 and TRBJ2-1, with 7 bases aligning to TRBD2. Trimming at V came to 5 bases and at J to 5 bases, leaving 9 bases not matched to a gene. The CDR3 has 15 amino acids. Germline V CDR1 and CDR2: SGHTA, FQGNSA. The CDR3 spells CASSQGLSTHNEQFF. CDR3 sequence (DNA): TGTGCCAGCAGCCAGGGACTATCCACACACAATGAGCAGTTCTTC.

The chain has TRBV18 and TRBJ1-1; D ambiguous. The V end was cut by 3 bases, the J end by 0 bases, with 14 bases between. Per germline, CDR1 KGHSH and CDR2 LQKENI. There are 16 residues in the CDR3. The CDR3 nucleotides are TGTGCCAGCTCACCTTCCCTTACAGTGCTGAACACTGAAGCTTTCTTT. This encodes CASSPSLTVLNTEAFF.

The chain recombines TRBV19 with TRBJ2-1; 7 bases agree with TRBD2. Germline values: CDR1 LNHDA, CDR2 SQIVND (reference sequence). V gave up 3 bases and J gave up 7 bases; unmatched junction bases: 12. The length of the CDR3 is 16 residues. The CDR3 nucleotides read TGTGCCAGTAGTATTTTCTTAGAGCGGGGAGGAAATGAGCAGTTCTTC. The encoded protein is CASSIFLERGGNEQFF. The variable domain in full, with the rest retrieved from reference TRBV19 and TRBJ2-1, is DGGITQSPKYLFRKEGQNVTLSCEQNLNHDAMYWYRQDPGQGLRLIYYSQIVNDFQKGDIAEGYSVSREKKESFPLTVTSAQKNPTAFYLCASSIFLERGGNEQFFGPGTRLTVL.

The CDR3 nucleotides are TGTGCCAGCAGCCAAGAGGTAGCGGGGGTGACAGATACGCAGTATTTT. This translates into CASSQEVAGVTDTQYF. The chain carries TRBV4-2 and TRBJ2-3; the match to TRBD2 covers 9 bases. Germline CDR1 and CDR2: LGHNA and YNFKEQ. The length of the CDR3 is 16 residues. Trimming removed 0 bases from V and 3 bases from J; junction bases left unmatched: 4.

The chain couples TRBV28 to TRBJ1-1; 9 nucleotides line up with TRBD1. The CDR3 is made up of 15 amino acids. J lost 3 bases, V lost 4 bases, and 6 bases had no gene match. Germline values: CDR1 MDHEN, CDR2 SYDVKM. In DNA, the CDR3 is TGTGCCAGCAGTTCACAGGGGGCGCAGGACACTGAAGCTTTCTTT. Its protein product is CASSSQGAQDTEAFF.

This chain links TRBV11-2 with TRBJ1-1; TRBD1 is a possible D gene (5 bases). Germline V gene data show CDR1 as SGHAT and CDR2 as FQNNGV. Trimming removed 2 bases at V and 0 bases at J, with 13 bases between. This CDR3 is built from 16 residues. CDR3 residues: CASSLIRGSMNTEAFF. The CDR3 DNA follows: TGTGCCAGCAGCTTAATTAGGGGCTCTATGAACACTGAAGCTTTCTTT.

The V and J genes are TRBV28 and TRBJ2-7, with TRBD1 as a possible D gene (6 bases). V was cut by 7 bases and J by 2 bases, with 21 bases left in between. Germline values: CDR1 MDHEN, CDR2 SYDVKM. The CDR3 contains 16 residues. CDR3 residues: CASTPTDWDTTYEQYF. CDR3 bases: TGTGCCAGCACTCCGACGGATTGGGACACAACCTACGAGCAGTACTTC.

This chain uses TRBV4-2 with TRBJ2-1; no clear D gene. The germline V gene has CDR1 LGHNA and CDR2 YNFKEQ. The CDR3 is made up of 14 amino acids. Trimming took off 3 bases at V and 4 bases at J, with 10 bases between the two ends. In DNA, the CDR3 is TGTGCCAGCAGCCAGCCCGACGGGTACAATGAGCAGTTCTTC. Residues: CASSQPDGYNEQFF.

The chain has TRBV7-7 and TRBJ2-1, with D tentatively TRBD1 (5 bases). The CDR3 has 15 residues. V was cut by 5 bases and J by 0 bases, with 11 bases left in between. CDR1 is SSHAT, CDR2 FNYEAQ, per germline (reference sequence). The CDR3 bases are TGTGCCAGCAGCCCGGACACGCTCTCCTACAATGAGCAGTTCTTC. This gives the protein CASSPDTLSYNEQFF. The whole variable domain, filled in from reference TRBV7-7 and TRBJ2-1, reads GAGVSQSPRYKVTKRGQDVTLRCDPISSHATLYWYQQALGQGPEFLTYFNYEAQPDKSGLPSDRFSAERPEGSISTLTIQRTEQRDSAMYRCASSPDTLSYNEQFFGPGTRLTVL.

This sequence joins TRBV4-2 and TRBJ2-1; possible D gene TRBD2, 5 bases. The V and J ends lost 1 base and 0 bases respectively, with 7 bases between them. CDR1 and CDR2 (germline): LGHNA, YNFKEQ. This CDR3 region has 15 residues. The DNA of the CDR3 is TGTGCCAGCAGCCAAGGACTATACTCCTACAATGAGCAGTTCTTC. As protein: CASSQGLYSYNEQFF.

The chain joins TRBV7-2 to TRBJ2-7, with 9 bases matching TRBD2. CDR1 is SGHTA, CDR2 FQGNSA, per germline. This CDR3 is 17 amino acids long. Trimming removed 1 base from V and 4 bases from J; junction bases left unmatched: 11. The CDR3 sequence: CASSLVFLAGKQYEQYF. DNA of the CDR3: TGTGCCAGCAGCTTAGTCTTCCTAGCGGGGAAACAGTACGAGCAGTACTTC. The whole variable domain, filled in from reference TRBV7-2 and TRBJ2-7, reads GAGVSQSPSNKVTEKGKDVELRCDPISGHTALYWYRQSLGQGLEFLIYFQGNSAPDKSGLPSDRFSAERTGGSVSTLTIQRTQQEDSAVYLCASSLVFLAGKQYEQYFGPGTRLTVT.

This chain links TRBV11-2 with TRBJ2-1; 7 bases line up with TRBD2. Looked up from germline, CDR1 is SGHAT and CDR2 is FQNNGV. The CDR3 length is 15 residues. The V and J ends lost 5 bases and 5 bases, in that order; junction bases with no gene match: 9. The CDR3 region is CASSANRLADNEQFF. The DNA of the CDR3 is TGTGCCAGCAGCGCCAATAGGCTAGCGGACAATGAGCAGTTCTTC.

This chain links TRBV10-3 with TRBJ2-5; a weak D match, TRBD1 (5 bases). The CDR3 loop spans 13 amino acids. CDR1 and CDR2 from the germline V gene are ENHRY and SYGVKD. V was pared by 6 bases and J by 2 bases, with 10 bases between. The CDR3 region is CAISRASQETQYF. In nucleotides, the CDR3 is TGTGCCATCAGCAGGGCTTCTCAAGAGACCCAGTACTTC.

The chain carries TRBV5-1 and TRBJ2-5, with a weak D call TRBD1 (5 bases). The J call may be faulty, since TRBJ2-7 better matches the DNA end. This CDR3 spans 16 amino acids. In germline, CDR1 is SGHRS, CDR2 YFSETQ. The CDR3 reads CASSLSKTQGSYEQYF. The CDR3 nucleotides are TGCGCCAGCAGCTTATCGAAAACCCAGGGCTCCTACGAGCAGTACTTC.

This chain uses TRBV28 with TRBJ1-1, with a possible D match to TRBD1 (6 bases). Germline assignment: CDR1 MDHEN and CDR2 SYDVKM. V lost 8 bases to trimming and J lost 11 bases, with 12 bases between them. The CDR3 runs to 10 residues. In nucleotides, the CDR3 is TGTGCCAGCCTAGGACAGTTGGCTTTCTTT. This gives the protein CASLGQLAFF.

V usage is TRBV4-3 and J usage is TRBJ1-2; 7 bases agree with TRBD1. J was trimmed by 8 bases and V by 1 base; bases with no gene match: 13. This CDR3 has 16 amino acids. CDR1 is LGHNA and CDR2 is YSLEER in the germline V gene. This CDR3 reads CASSQVDLRGQEGYTF. In DNA form, the CDR3 reads TGCGCCAGCAGCCAAGTGGATTTGAGGGGGCAAGAAGGCTACACCTTC.

The V call is TRBV4-1, the J call TRBJ2-1, with TRBD2 as a possible D gene (6 bases). The germline V gene encodes CDR1 MGHRA and CDR2 YSYEKL. V lost 10 bases, J lost 10 bases, and 38 bases lay in between. This CDR3 has 19 amino acids. Written as DNA, the CDR3 is TGCGCCACTACTATCGGGGCAGGGACTGGGATCACCGGACCCAGAGAGCAGTTCTTC. This encodes CATTIGAGTGITGPREQFF.

The gene calls are TRBV28 and TRBJ2-2; D is perhaps TRBD1 (6 bases). CDR3 size: 13 residues. V lost 6 bases to trimming and J lost 5 bases, with 10 bases between them. Per germline, CDR1 MDHEN and CDR2 SYDVKM. This chain's CDR3 is CASRRQVTGELFF. CDR3 nucleotide sequence: TGTGCCAGCAGGCGACAGGTAACCGGGGAGCTGTTTTTT.

V usage is TRBV28 and J usage is TRBJ1-1; a weak D match, TRBD1 (5 bases). V lost 8 bases and J 6 bases, leaving 13 bases between the germline ends. Germline CDR1 reads MDHEN; CDR2 reads SYDVKM. CDR3 size: 12 residues. The CDR3 DNA is TGTGCCAGCCTCGCGGGGCGGGCTGAAGCTTTCTTT. It encodes CASLAGRAEAFF.

This rearrangement joins TRBV6-1 to TRBJ2-3; 7 bases agree with TRBD2. The CDR3 loop spans 15 amino acids. CDR1 is MNHNS, CDR2 SASEGT, per germline. V dropped 0 bases and J dropped 4; count of bases not matched to a gene: 4. The CDR3 loop reads CASSEAGGMADTQYF. The CDR3, as DNA: TGTGCCAGCAGTGAAGCGGGGGGGATGGCAGATACGCAGTATTTT.

The genes are TRBV2 and TRBJ2-3; a weak D match, TRBD2 (6 bases). The CDR3 extends over 16 amino acids. The V gene lost 6 bases and the J gene lost 3 bases, with 19 bases spanning the gap. Germline CDR1 is SNHLY and CDR2 is FYNNEI. The CDR3 DNA reads TGTGCCAGCAGCCCAACCGGGGGACTTAATACAGATACGCAGTATTTT. Its translation: CASSPTGGLNTDTQYF.

The rearrangement joins TRBV11-2 to TRBJ2-3, with 12 bases aligning to TRBD2. CDR3 size: 17 residues. Germline-derived CDR1 and CDR2 are SGHAT and FQNNGV. V was pared by 1 base and J by 3 bases, with 5 bases of the junction left unmatched. The CDR3 DNA follows: TGTGCCAGCAGCTTAGTACTAGCGGGGGGAAAAACAGATACGCAGTATTTT. Protein: CASSLVLAGGKTDTQYF.

V is TRBV23-1 and J is TRBJ2-1; 9 positions agree with TRBD2. TRBV23-1 is reported as an ORF; its role is uncertain. The CDR3 consists of 19 residues. V shed 2 bases and J 7 bases; nucleotides not matched to a gene: 18. The CDR3 reads CASSQRFPGLAEGLNEQFF. CDR3 DNA sequence: TGCGCCAGCAGTCAAAGGTTCCCGGGACTAGCAGAGGGCTTAAATGAGCAGTTCTTC.

The CDR3 is CASSLEGAANIQYF. CDR3 coding DNA: TGCGCCAGCAGCTTGGAGGGGGCTGCAAACATTCAGTACTTC. The V and J genes are TRBV5-1 and TRBJ2-4, with TRBD1 identical over 7 bases. V shed 0 bases and J 6 bases; nucleotides not matched to a gene: 3. This CDR3 has 14 amino acids. Germline V gene data show CDR1 as SGHRS and CDR2 as YFSETQ.

This clone came up once. The chain recombines TRBV10-2 with TRBJ2-7, with TRBD1 matching over 7 bases. Losses at the gene ends were 2 bases for V and 4 bases for J; bases not matched to a gene: 11. This CDR3 spans 16 amino acids. Per germline, CDR1 WSHSY and CDR2 SAAADI. The chain's CDR3 is CASSEASGTVFYEQYF. The CDR3 bases are TGCGCCAGCAGTGAGGCCTCCGGGACAGTATTTTACGAGCAGTACTTC.

The rearrangement uses TRBV2 and TRBJ2-1; D may be TRBD1 (6 bases). V was pared by 6 bases and J by 8 bases, with 14 bases between. CDR1 SNHLY and CDR2 FYNNEI come from the germline V gene. This CDR3 has 13 amino acids. The CDR3 is CASSVQGVHEQFF. In DNA, the CDR3 is TGTGCCAGCAGCGTACAGGGTGTGCATGAGCAGTTCTTC.

The chain combines TRBV19 with TRBJ1-2, with D perhaps matching TRBD1 (5 bases). V was cut by 7 bases and J by 4 bases, with 19 bases left in between. The CDR3 totals 15 residues. The V gene's germline CDR1 is LNHDA and CDR2 SQIVND (reference sequence). CDR3 nucleotide sequence: TGTGCCAGTACCCTCGGGGGGACCCTCGGCTATGGCTACACCTTC. Translation gives CASTLGGTLGYGYTF.

The chain links TRBV6-5 to TRBJ2-1, with TRBD2 identical over 7 bases. The CDR3 has 13 residues. V lost 4 bases to trimming and J lost 9 bases; unmatched junction nucleotides: 6. Germline loops: CDR1 MNHEY, CDR2 SVGAGI. CDR3 bases: TGTGCCAGCAGTTCGGTGGGGGAGGGTGAGCAGTTCTTC. Amino acid sequence: CASSSVGEGEQFF.